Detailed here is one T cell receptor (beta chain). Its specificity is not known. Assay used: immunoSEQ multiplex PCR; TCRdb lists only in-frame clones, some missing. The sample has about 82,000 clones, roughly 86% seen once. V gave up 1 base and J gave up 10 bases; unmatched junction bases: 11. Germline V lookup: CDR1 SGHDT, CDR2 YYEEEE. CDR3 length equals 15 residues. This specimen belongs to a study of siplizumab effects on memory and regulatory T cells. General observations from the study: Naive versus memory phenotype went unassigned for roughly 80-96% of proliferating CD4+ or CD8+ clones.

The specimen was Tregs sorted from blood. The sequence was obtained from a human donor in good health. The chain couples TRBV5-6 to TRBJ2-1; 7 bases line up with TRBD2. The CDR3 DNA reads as TGTGCCAGCAGCTTGTTCGTGACTAGCCGTTTAGAGCAGTTCTTC. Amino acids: CASSLFVTSRLEQFF.